The next 17 T cell receptor beta chains were all read from a single sample in a study of blood T cell repertoires in COVID-19. The method was immunoSEQ multiplex PCR; TCRdb's version includes in-frame clones alone and lacks a portion of them. Of around 260,000 clones listed, more than 80% were seen once; the top ten hold 3%. Sequencing was carried out using peripheral blood. The receptors shown here come from a woman aged 25 to 39 with active or convalescent COVID-19.

The rearrangement uses TRBV7-9 and TRBJ1-3; no definite D call. Germline V lookup: CDR1 SEHNR, CDR2 FQNEAQ (reference sequence). V dropped 4 bases and J dropped 0 bases, with 10 bases sitting between them. This CDR3 has 15 residues. The CDR3 DNA reads as TGTGCCAGCAGCTCGGGTCACCTCTCTGGAAACACCATATATTTT. Protein: CASSSGHLSGNTIYF.

The gene calls are TRBV10-3 and TRBJ2-1, with unresolved D. The germline V gene encodes CDR1 ENHRY and CDR2 SYGVKD. CDR3 size: 15 residues. Trimming cost V 0 bases and J 3 bases, with 9 bases left between them. The CDR3 bases are TGTGCCATCAGTGAGTCTAGGAGTGGCTACAATGAGCAGTTCTTC. It encodes CAISESRSGYNEQFF.

CDR3 residues: CASSPPERGAFQETQYF. The CDR3 coding sequence is TGTGCCAGCAGTCCTCCGGAGCGGGGGGCCTTCCAAGAGACCCAGTACTTC. The gene calls are TRBV3-1 (or the pseudogene TRBV3-2) and TRBJ2-5; 9 bases align to TRBD2. The CDR3 contains 17 residues. V trimming: 6 bases; J trimming: 1 base; junction bases outside the gene matches: 12. CDR1 is LGHDT, CDR2 YNNKEL, per germline (reference sequence).

The chain combines TRBV3-1 (or the pseudogene TRBV3-2) with TRBJ2-7; tentative D call: TRBD2 (5 bases). Trimming cost V 4 bases and J 5 bases, with 12 bases left between them. This CDR3 contains 13 residues. Germline values: CDR1 LGHDT, CDR2 YNNKEL (reference sequence). The CDR3 here is CASSLLKGDEQYF. In nucleotides, the CDR3 is TGTGCCAGCAGCCTACTGAAGGGAGACGAGCAGTACTTC.

The J gene is TRBJ1-2, the V gene TRBV2, with TRBD1 matching over 7 bases. There are 13 residues in the CDR3. The V segment lost 7 bases and the J segment 3 bases; nucleotides outside the gene matches: 5. CDR1 and CDR2 from the germline V gene are SNHLY and FYNNEI. The CDR3 loop reads CASNRQGYYGYTF. DNA of the CDR3: TGTGCCAGCAACCGACAGGGCTACTATGGCTACACCTTC.

The CDR3 protein is CASIPSAGARGYTF. The CDR3 DNA follows: TGTGCCAGCATTCCCAGCGCGGGGGCGCGAGGCTACACCTTC. The chain joins TRBV6-5 to TRBJ1-2; the D gene is possibly TRBD1 (6 bases). The ends were cut back, 7 bases at V and 8 bases at J, with 20 bases in the middle. Germline assignment: CDR1 MNHEY and CDR2 SVGAGI. The CDR3 runs 14 residues.

Relative to its sample, this clone is medium-sized. The V gene is TRBV2, the J gene TRBJ1-2; D not resolved. Germline CDR1 reads SNHLY; CDR2 reads FYNNEI. This CDR3 contains 16 residues. V was clipped by 4 bases and J by 4 bases, with 19 bases between them. The CDR3 DNA reads TGTGCCAGCAGTGTTACCCCCGAGCAGGCCGTCTATGGCTACACCTTC. Protein product: CASSVTPEQAVYGYTF.

The table lists this clone with a count of one. The chain uses TRBV11-2 and TRBJ2-1; possibly TRBD2 for D (6 bases). The V end was cut by 5 bases, the J end by 0 bases, with 17 bases between. The CDR3 is 17 amino acids. The germline V gene has CDR1 SGHAT and CDR2 FQNNGV. The CDR3 loop is CASSRGGAAISYNEQFF. In DNA, the CDR3 is TGTGCCAGCAGCCGGGGAGGAGCGGCCATCTCCTACAATGAGCAGTTCTTC.

The J gene is TRBJ1-1, the V gene TRBV6-5, with D possibly TRBD1 on 6 matching bases. Germline V gives CDR1 MNHEY, CDR2 SVGAGI. V was cut by 5 bases and J by 4 bases, with 14 bases left in between. The CDR3 loop spans 14 amino acids. The CDR3 DNA reads as TGTGCCAGCAGTCCTTCACAGGGAGTCACTGAAGCTTTCTTT. Amino acids: CASSPSQGVTEAFF.

This clone was observed a few times. The chain employs TRBV5-4 and TRBJ1-6, with a possible D match to TRBD1 (5 bases). Trimming cost V 3 bases and J 10 bases, with 11 bases left between them. The CDR3 spans 13 residues. The germline gives CDR1 SGHNT, CDR2 YYREEE (reference sequence). CDR3 nucleotide sequence: TGTGCCAGCAGCTCCGCAGGGAACTCACCCCTCCACTTT. This encodes CASSSAGNSPLHF.

Written as DNA, the CDR3 is TGTGCCATCAGTGAGTCCGCCGGGGGTACGCAGTATTTT. Its protein is CAISESAGGTQYF. V gene TRBV10-3 combines with J gene TRBJ2-3, with D maybe TRBD2 (6 bases). CDR1 is ENHRY and CDR2 is SYGVKD in the germline V gene. The CDR3 is 13 residues long. V shed 0 bases and J shed 8 bases, with 9 bases lying between them.

The chain couples TRBV5-8 to TRBJ2-1, with TRBD1 identical over 8 bases. CDR1 is SGHTS, CDR2 YDEGEE, per germline. CDR3 length: 16 residues. V lost 6 bases, J lost 3 bases, and 11 bases stayed unmatched. The CDR3 reads CASNRDRPGGYNEQFF. CDR3 coding DNA: TGTGCCAGCAACCGGGACAGGCCAGGGGGCTACAATGAGCAGTTCTTC.

This clone has a handful of counts. The chain recombines TRBV30 with TRBJ1-4; 7 bases agree with TRBD1. Germline V gives CDR1 GTSNPN, CDR2 SVGIG (reference sequence). J was trimmed by 8 bases and V by 3 bases; bases with no gene match: 9. The CDR3 is 14 amino acids. The CDR3 nucleotides read TGTGCCTGGAGATACCCGACAGGGAACGAAAAACTGTTTTTT. Translating gives CAWRYPTGNEKLFF. Complete variable domain (other parts from reference TRBV30 and TRBJ1-4): SQTIHQWPATLVQPVGSPLSLECTVEGTSNPNLYWYRQAAGRGLQLLFYSVGIGQISSEVPQNLSASRPQDRQFILSSKKLLLSDSGFYLCAWRYPTGNEKLFFGSGTQLSVL.

Here the CDR3 DNA reads TGTGCCAGCAGGGCGGACAATGAGCAGTTCTTC. Protein: CASRADNEQFF. The V gene is TRBV2, the J gene TRBJ2-1; D unresolved. CDR1 is SNHLY and CDR2 is FYNNEI in the germline V gene. Deletions cut 6 bases from V and 5 bases from J, with 5 bases between. The CDR3 extends over 11 amino acids.

This clone was picked up a small number of times. The chain employs TRBV12-3 or TRBV12-4 and TRBJ1-2, with no clear D. The CDR3 spans 12 residues. V lost 5 bases and J 8 bases, leaving 12 bases between the germline ends. The CDR3 DNA reads TGTGCCAGCAGTCCCACCTTCGGGGGCTACACCTTC. Protein: CASSPTFGGYTF.

This rearrangement joins TRBV28 to TRBJ2-3, with D unclear. Trimming took 5 bases from V and 4 from J, leaving 16 bases between them. The V gene's germline CDR1 is MDHEN and CDR2 SYDVKM. The CDR3 is made up of 15 amino acids. This chain's CDR3 is CASSLTEMLSDTQYF. In DNA form, the CDR3 reads TGTGCCAGCAGTCTTACAGAGATGTTGTCAGATACGCAGTATTTT. Full variable domain (missing parts from reference TRBV28 and TRBJ2-3): DVKVTQSSRYLVKRTGEKVFLECVQDMDHENMFWYRQDPGLGLRLIYFSYDVKMKEKGDIPEGYSVSREKKERFSLILESASTNQTSMYLCASSLTEMLSDTQYFGPGTRLTVL.

The chain links TRBV12-3 or TRBV12-4 to TRBJ1-3; D is uncertain. V was cut by 7 bases and J by 0 bases, with 7 bases left in between. The CDR3 covers 13 residues. Written as DNA, the CDR3 is TGTGCCAGCACCGCGAACTCTGGAAACACCATATATTTT. Translated, it gives CASTANSGNTIYF.